The 24 T cell receptor beta chains listed next were all sequenced from one sample in a study of cytomegalovirus exposure and HLA in healthy donors (dated by TCRdb to about 2017). Library preparation employed the immunoSEQ multiplex PCR assay. For the multiplex PCR, a mixture combining 60 forward primers for TCR Vbeta segments and 13 reverse primers for TCR Jbeta segments was used. The immuneACCESS repertoire file appears here via TCRdb, limited to in-frame rearrangements. These files lack a portion of the clones; in checked studies, under half of the deficit traces to unresolved V genes, and the cause of the others is not known. The sample profile shows about 190,000 clones; around three quarters of them were found once. The ten largest clonotypes hold 1.5% to 2% of the sample. Sample: PBMCs. Receptors originate from a woman under 30 in good health and CMV-seronegative.

This chain joins TRBV28 and TRBJ1-1; the D gene is possibly TRBD1 (6 bases). This CDR3 is built from 16 residues. Trimming stripped 6 bases from V and 3 bases from J, with 20 bases between. Germline V gene data show CDR1 as MDHEN and CDR2 as SYDVKM. In DNA, the CDR3 is TGTGCCAGCAGAATTGATCAGGGGCCCCTCCACACTGAAGCTTTCTTT. Translated, it gives CASRIDQGPLHTEAFF.

The chain is built from TRBV11-2 and TRBJ2-1, with a possible D match to TRBD2 (5 bases). Trimming cost V 4 bases and J 6 bases, with 22 bases left between them. CDR1 SGHAT and CDR2 FQNNGV come from the germline V gene. The CDR3 extends over 17 amino acids. CDR3 protein: CASSSLASPIRGNEQFF. The CDR3 region has the DNA TGTGCCAGCAGCTCCTTAGCGTCCCCCATCCGAGGCAATGAGCAGTTCTTC.

This chain connects TRBV28 to TRBJ2-1; TRBD1 aligns across 9 bases. There are 15 residues in the CDR3. Germline lookup yields CDR1 MDHEN and CDR2 SYDVKM. The J segment lost 15 bases and the V segment lost 2 bases, leaving 14 bases of the junction unmatched. The CDR3 nucleotides read TGTGCCAGCAGTTTACCCCCCGGGACAGGGTCTTCGCGGTTCTTC. Translating gives CASSLPPGTGSSRFF.

The rearrangement links TRBV9 to TRBJ2-1; TRBD1 might be the D (6 bases). Between the trimmed V and J ends, which lost 1 base and 0 bases, there was a span of 14 bases. This CDR3 is 17 amino acids long. CDR1 and CDR2 from the germline V gene are SGDLS and YYNGEE. CDR3 in DNA: TGTGCCAGCAGCGTACCCCTGGACAGTGGCTCCTACAATGAGCAGTTCTTC. Translating it yields CASSVPLDSGSYNEQFF.

The chain recombines TRBV10-2 with TRBJ1-1; TRBD1 is a possible D gene (5 bases). The V gene's germline CDR1 is WSHSY and CDR2 SAAADI. The V gene lost 2 bases and the J gene lost 4 bases, with 11 bases spanning the gap. The CDR3 contains 14 residues. CDR3 coding DNA: TGCGCCAGCAGTGAGGATCAAGGGGTCACTGAAGCTTTCTTT. Translated, it gives CASSEDQGVTEAFF.

The CDR3 protein is CASSYDPGTGGREQYF. CDR3 sequence (DNA): TGCGCCAGCAGCTACGACCCCGGGACAGGGGGCCGCGAGCAGTACTTC. The chain has TRBV5-1 and TRBJ2-7; 12 bases match TRBD1. V shed 3 bases and J 6 bases; nucleotides not matched to a gene: 10. This CDR3 comprises 16 residues. Germline CDR1 and CDR2: SGHRS and YFSETQ.

The V call is TRBV6-5, the J call TRBJ2-7; D call uncertain. V was cut by 0 bases and J by 10 bases, with 13 bases left in between. The CDR3 runs 13 residues. From germline, CDR1 is MNHEY and CDR2 SVGAGI. This CDR3 reads CASSYSISGFQYF. For the CDR3, the DNA is TGTGCCAGCAGTTACTCGATTTCAGGTTTTCAGTACTTC.

The chain joins TRBV6-6 to TRBJ2-1, with 7 positions matching TRBD2. V shed 6 bases and J 0 bases; nucleotides not matched to a gene: 8. Germline lookup yields CDR1 MNHNY and CDR2 SVGAGI (reference sequence). This CDR3 has 16 amino acids. Here the CDR3 reads CASSYRTRSSYNEQFF. CDR3 sequence (DNA): TGTGCCAGCAGCTACCGGACTAGGAGCTCCTACAATGAGCAGTTCTTC.

With respect to this clone: The sample contains more than one DNA sequence encoding this CDR3. The chain has TRBV9 and TRBJ2-1; possible D gene TRBD1, 5 bases. Germline values: CDR1 SGDLS, CDR2 YYNGEE. Deletions cut 0 bases from V and 4 bases from J, with 8 bases between. The CDR3 sequence is 14 residues long. In DNA, the CDR3 is TGTGCCAGCAGCGTAGGTCAGGGATACAATGAGCAGTTCTTC. It yields the protein CASSVGQGYNEQFF. Full variable domain (remainder filled in from reference TRBV9 and TRBJ2-1): DSGVTQTPKHLITATGQRVTLRCSPRSGDLSVYWYQQSLDQGLQFLIQYYNGEERAKGNILERFSAQQFPDLHSELNLSSLELGDSALYFCASSVGQGYNEQFFGPGTRLTVL.

The gene calls are TRBV7-9 and TRBJ1-1, with D hard to call. Trimming stripped 6 bases from V and 4 bases from J, with 18 bases between. Germline lookup yields CDR1 SEHNR and CDR2 FQNEAQ (reference sequence). The CDR3 runs 15 residues. The CDR3 is CASSLEWERSTEAFF. CDR3 in DNA: TGTGCCAGCAGTCTCGAGTGGGAGAGGAGCACTGAAGCTTTCTTT.

The rearrangement uses TRBV4-2 and TRBJ1-4, with 8 nucleotides matching TRBD1. The V and J ends lost 5 bases and 7 bases, in that order; junction bases with no gene match: 9. Per germline, CDR1 LGHNA and CDR2 YNFKEQ. The CDR3 is 15 amino acids. In nucleotides, the CDR3 is TGTGCCAGCAGCGAAATACAGGGGGTCGCTGAAAAACTGTTTTTT. Its translation: CASSEIQGVAEKLFF.

The rearrangement uses TRBV19 and TRBJ2-7, with no clear D. Trimming stripped 5 bases from V and 4 bases from J, with 15 bases between. In germline, CDR1 is LNHDA, CDR2 SQIVND (reference sequence). This CDR3 is 14 amino acids long. For the CDR3, the DNA is TGTGCCAGTAGTCCTGCCATCGGCGGATACGAGCAGTACTTC. This codes for CASSPAIGGYEQYF.

V is TRBV7-2 and J is TRBJ1-3, with no clear D. Looked up from germline, CDR1 is SGHTA and CDR2 is FQGNSA. The ends were cut back, 1 base at V and 8 bases at J, with 6 bases in the middle. The CDR3 consists of 12 residues. DNA of the CDR3: TGTGCCAGCAGCTTAGGGTCGGACACCATATATTTT. It specifies CASSLGSDTIYF.

This chain links TRBV2 with TRBJ2-2, with D perhaps TRBD1 (5 bases). Germline CDR1 and CDR2: SNHLY and FYNNEI. CDR3 length equals 15 residues. The V gene lost 5 bases and the J gene lost 1 base, with 11 bases spanning the gap. The CDR3 sequence is CASSPVRVNTGELFF. Written as DNA, the CDR3 is TGTGCCAGCAGTCCAGTCAGGGTGAACACCGGGGAGCTGTTTTTT.

The rearrangement joins TRBV6-4 to TRBJ1-2, with 7 bases identical to TRBD1. The CDR3 covers 14 residues. After removal of 7 bases from V and 0 bases from J, the junction contained 5 bases not matched to a gene. Germline V lookup: CDR1 MRHNA, CDR2 SNTAGT. The DNA for the CDR3 is TGTGCCAGCAACAGACAGGGCCCTAACTATGGCTACACCTTC. Its translation: CASNRQGPNYGYTF.

The chain has TRBV9 and TRBJ2-7, with D unresolved. CDR3 length: 14 amino acids. CDR1 and CDR2 from the germline V gene are SGDLS and YYNGEE. Trimming cost V 0 bases and J 0 bases, with 7 bases left between them. CDR3 amino acids: CASSVESVSYEQYF. The CDR3 DNA reads TGTGCCAGCAGCGTAGAAAGCGTCTCCTACGAGCAGTACTTC.

This clone came up a few times. CDR3 DNA: TGTGCCAGCAGTGCACCGGGACTAGCTGTCAATGAGCAGTTCTTC. As protein: CASSAPGLAVNEQFF. V usage is TRBV6-5 and J usage is TRBJ2-1; 9 bases align to TRBD2. The CDR3 runs to 15 residues. Germline CDR1 is MNHEY and CDR2 is SVGAGI. V dropped 5 bases and J dropped 6; count of bases not matched to a gene: 8.

The chain is built from TRBV30 and TRBJ2-1; 11 nucleotides match TRBD2. CDR3 length: 15 amino acids. The germline V gene encodes CDR1 GTSNPN and CDR2 SVGIG (reference sequence). V lost 6 bases, J lost 0 bases, and 4 bases stayed unmatched. CDR3 DNA: TGTGCCTGTCTAGCGGGAGGTAGCTCCTACAATGAGCAGTTCTTC. Translated: CACLAGGSSYNEQFF.

The rearrangement uses TRBV29-1 and TRBJ1-6, with 7 bases that match TRBD1. Germline V gene lookup returns CDR1 SQVTM and CDR2 ANQGSEA. The trim removed 6 bases at V and 7 bases at J, leaving 9 bases unmatched. The CDR3 is 14 amino acids. The CDR3 coding sequence is TGCAGCGTCCTGACAGGGACTGAAAATTCACCCCTCCACTTT. Translating gives CSVLTGTENSPLHF.

V and J are TRBV19 and TRBJ2-7; TRBD2 agrees at 7 bases. Trimming took 1 base from V and 7 from J; bases not matched to a gene: 4. The germline V gene has CDR1 LNHDA and CDR2 SQIVND (reference sequence). This CDR3 spans 13 amino acids. CDR3 residues: CASSIGASGEQYF. The CDR3 DNA reads TGTGCCAGTAGTATAGGCGCTAGCGGAGAGCAGTACTTC.

The V call is TRBV5-8, the J call TRBJ1-1; D gene ambiguous. CDR3 size: 14 residues. V gave up 0 bases and J gave up 4 bases, with 10 bases separating them. Germline V gene lookup returns CDR1 SGHTS and CDR2 YDEGEE. The CDR3 sequence is CASSLAPTGTEAFF. Here the CDR3 DNA reads TGTGCCAGCAGCTTGGCCCCAACCGGCACTGAAGCTTTCTTT.

The chain employs TRBV2 and TRBJ2-4, with D perhaps matching TRBD1 (5 bases). Germline V gene sequence: CDR1 SNHLY, CDR2 FYNNEI. The germline V and J ends were trimmed by 4 bases and 2 bases, with 15 bases remaining between them. The CDR3 covers 16 residues. Here the CDR3 DNA reads TGTGCCAGCAGTGGGACACACCTCACTACCAAAAACATTCAGTACTTC. Translating gives CASSGTHLTTKNIQYF.

This rearrangement joins TRBV6-6 to TRBJ2-6; D may be TRBD1 (6 bases). V lost 5 bases to trimming and J lost 4 bases, with 12 bases between them. The length of the CDR3 is 15 residues. Per the germline V gene, CDR1 is MNHNY and CDR2 is SVGAGI (reference sequence). This chain's CDR3 is CASSQLGAGANVLTF. The DNA of the CDR3 is TGTGCCAGCAGTCAACTGGGGGCCGGGGCCAACGTCCTGACTTTC.

This clone appeared a few times. The V gene is TRBV2, the J gene TRBJ1-1, with D perhaps TRBD1 (6 bases). Germline V gene sequence: CDR1 SNHLY, CDR2 FYNNEI. Trimming took 7 bases from V and 1 from J, leaving 10 bases between them. This CDR3 region has 13 residues. CDR3 loop: CASIQGPNTEAFF. DNA of the CDR3: TGTGCCAGCATACAGGGACCGAACACTGAAGCTTTCTTT. The variable domain in full, completed from reference TRBV2 and TRBJ1-1, reads EPEVTQTPSHQVTQMGQEVILRCVPISNHLYFYWYRQILGQKVEFLVSFYNNEISEKSEIFDDQFSVERPDGSNFTLKIRSTKLEDSAMYFCASIQGPNTEAFFGQGTRLTVV.